The 9 T cell receptor beta chains presented below share a single source sample, sequenced in a study of early T cells in non-severe SARS-CoV-2 infection. MiXCR, applied by TCRdb to the 5' RACE reads, yields one record per CDR3 protein. This table holds over 30,000 distinct CDR3 sequences, around 4.1% found once. The sample was whole blood. These receptors originate from an adult who was a healthcare worker with PCR-confirmed SARS-CoV-2 infection or an uninfected control (not recorded which).

This clonotype was found many times. CDR3 nucleotide sequence: TGTGCCAGCAGCCGTAGCGGGTTGCGCTCCTACGAGCAGTACTTC. Its protein is CASSRSGLRSYEQYF. The rearrangement links TRBV12-3 or TRBV12-4 to TRBJ2-7; the match to TRBD2 covers 7 bases. This CDR3 has 15 amino acids. The V gene end was trimmed by 6 bases and the J gene end by 0 bases; junction bases not matched to a gene: 8.

This clonotype was recorded at least ten times. The rearrangement joins TRBV6-2 or TRBV6-3 to TRBJ2-1; D is unclear. Germline assignment: CDR1 MNHEY and CDR2 SVGEGT. The CDR3 contains 13 residues. V was pared by 0 bases and J by 11 bases, with 11 bases between. The CDR3 region is CASSYSFPPQQFF. CDR3 sequence (DNA): TGTGCCAGCAGTTACTCCTTTCCGCCTCAGCAGTTCTTC.

Ten or more counts support this clonotype. The V and J genes are TRBV20-1 and TRBJ2-1; perhaps D is TRBD1 or TRBD2 (6 bases each). Per germline, CDR1 DFQATT and CDR2 SNEGSKA (reference sequence). V shed 2 bases and J shed 10 bases, with 21 bases lying between them. The CDR3 runs to 15 residues. CDR3 DNA sequence: TGCAGTGCTAGATCCCACGGGGGCGCGAGCTTCGAGCAGTTCTTC. Its protein is CSARSHGGASFEQFF.

This clonotype was recorded many times. The rearrangement links TRBV19 to TRBJ1-5; perhaps TRBD1 as D (5 bases). V lost 6 bases to trimming and J lost 2 bases, with 17 bases between them. Germline assignment: CDR1 LNHDA and CDR2 SQIVND (reference sequence). This CDR3 has 16 amino acids. CDR3 in amino acids: CASSLRGDSGNQPQHF. The CDR3 DNA sequence: TGTGCCAGTAGCCTCAGAGGGGATTCTGGCAATCAGCCCCAGCATTTT.

This clonotype was recorded at least ten times. The chain carries TRBV4-3 and TRBJ1-4; D is perhaps TRBD1 (6 bases). Trimming cost V 1 base and J 3 bases, with 21 bases left between them. Per the germline V gene, CDR1 is LGHNA and CDR2 is YSLEER. The length of the CDR3 is 19 residues. The CDR3 sequence is CASSQVGGKQGVSNEKLFF. Here the CDR3 DNA reads TGCGCCAGCAGCCAAGTGGGGGGAAAACAGGGTGTGTCTAATGAAAAACTGTTTTTT.

This clonotype has a handful of counts. This chain uses TRBV7-3 with TRBJ2-1; D gene uncertain. V was pared by 5 bases and J by 5 bases, with 13 bases between. CDR3 length equals 14 residues. CDR1 and CDR2 from the germline V gene are SGHTA and FQGTGA. The CDR3 protein is CASSPQRTNNEQFF. DNA of the CDR3: TGTGCCAGCAGCCCGCAACGGACCAACAATGAGCAGTTCTTC.

There are many counts of this clonotype. The rearrangement joins TRBV6-2 or TRBV6-3 to TRBJ2-7; D is unresolved. CDR3 size: 14 residues. V lost 5 bases and J 4 bases, leaving 15 bases between the germline ends. Germline V gene data show CDR1 as MNHEY and CDR2 as SVGEGT. This CDR3 is CASSIRSPSYEQYF. CDR3 sequence (DNA): TGTGCCAGCAGTATCCGGTCCCCGTCATACGAGCAGTACTTC.

This clonotype was counted between two and nine times. The chain recombines TRBV7-8 with TRBJ2-3; D not certain. The germline CDR1 and CDR2 sequences are SGHVS and FQNEAQ. Trimming shortened V by 7 bases and J by 0 bases, and 8 bases separated the two germline ends. The CDR3 extends over 13 amino acids. The CDR3 sequence: CASNLGSTDTQYF. The CDR3 nucleotides are TGTGCCAGCAACCTTGGGAGCACAGATACGCAGTATTTT.

This clonotype was seen ten or more times. The chain is built from TRBV3-1 and TRBJ2-2; perhaps TRBD1 as D (6 bases). With 3 bases removed from V and 2 bases from J, the gap between germline ends came to 13 bases. CDR3 length: 16 amino acids. Germline V gene lookup returns CDR1 LGHDT and CDR2 YNNKEL (reference sequence). CDR3 sequence (DNA): TGTGCCAGCAGCCACCATCCTGGGGGCAACACCGGGGAGCTGTTTTTT. Protein sequence: CASSHHPGGNTGELFF.